The clone carrying this T cell receptor beta chain was seen only a few times. These data are taken from a study of beta chain features in type 1 diabetes. Sequencing targeted expressed TCRB transcripts, as all isolated RNA had been reverse transcribed. Sequenced by immunoSEQ multiplex PCR; TCRdb stores in-frame clones only, minus some. The sample carries 300,000 to 400,000 clones, less than 9.5% recorded once. The TCR originated in a woman aged 18-29 years in good health. Sequenced sample: central memory CD4+ T cells from blood.

CDR3 protein: CASSLDRTKQFF. The CDR3 DNA is TGTGCCAGCAGCTTAGATCGCACAAAGCAGTTCTTC. The chain employs TRBV11-2 and TRBJ2-1; no reliable D call. Per the germline V gene, CDR1 is SGHAT and CDR2 is FQNNGV. The CDR3 covers 12 residues. V lost 0 bases and J 11 bases, leaving 8 bases between the germline ends. Filled out from reference TRBV11-2 and TRBJ2-1, the complete variable domain reads EAGVAQSPRYKIIEKRQSVAFWCNPISGHATLYWYQQILGQGPKLLIQFQNNGVVDDSQLPKDRFSAERLKGVDSTLKIQPAKLEDSAVYLCASSLDRTKQFFGPGTRLTVL.